The 30 T cell receptor beta chains below all came from one sample that was sequenced in a study of blood T cell repertoires in COVID-19 (dated by TCRdb to 2018 to 2020). The library was obtained by the immunoSEQ multiplex PCR assay. TCRdb's version of the immuneACCESS table is confined to in-frame rearrangements and falls short of the full clone set. An unresolved V gene accounts for under half of the shortfall where checked; the remainder is of unknown origin. For this sample there are under 130,000 clones; about 85% appear just once. 4% to 5% of the sample lies in the top ten. The sequencing input was peripheral blood. These TCRs come from a man in his fifties or sixties with acute or convalescent COVID-19.

The chain uses TRBV28 and TRBJ2-1, with D maybe TRBD2 (5 bases). V lost 6 bases and J 3 bases, leaving 9 bases between the germline ends. The length of the CDR3 is 13 residues. Germline V CDR1 and CDR2: MDHEN, SYDVKM. This CDR3 reads CASSEGSYNEQFF. In DNA, the CDR3 is TGTGCCAGCAGCGAGGGCAGCTACAATGAGCAGTTCTTC.

The V call is TRBV5-4, the J call TRBJ2-2; TRBD1 aligns across 11 bases. Looked up from germline, CDR1 is SGHNT and CDR2 is YYREEE (reference sequence). The CDR3 spans 14 residues. Trimming took 4 bases from V and 6 from J; bases not matched to a gene: 2. The CDR3, as DNA: TGTGCCAGCAGCCCGGGACAGGGGGCCGGGGAGCTGTTTTTT. Translation gives CASSPGQGAGELFF.

The V gene is TRBV9, the J gene TRBJ2-7; D perhaps matches TRBD2 (6 bases). Germline V gene lookup returns CDR1 SGDLS and CDR2 YYNGEE. Trimming stripped 3 bases from V and 5 bases from J, with 21 bases between. The CDR3 contains 16 residues. The CDR3 DNA reads TGTGCCAGCAGCGGGAGGGGCGGGACCCCGGCGGACGAGCAGTACTTC. Amino acid sequence: CASSGRGGTPADEQYF.

The chain links TRBV24-1 to TRBJ1-2, with D hard to call. The CDR3 has 13 amino acids. V lost 0 bases and J lost 8, with 9 bases in between. CDR1 is KGHDR and CDR2 is SFDVKD in the germline V gene. CDR3 amino acids: CATSDLEVEGYTF. The DNA of the CDR3 is TGTGCCACCAGTGATTTGGAGGTCGAGGGCTACACCTTC.

This rearrangement joins TRBV14 to TRBJ1-6; D remains unclear. CDR1 SGHDN and CDR2 FVKESK come from the germline V gene. This CDR3 contains 17 residues. V was cut by 4 bases and J by 0 bases, with 13 bases left in between. The CDR3 DNA reads TGTGCCAGCAGCCCCGCCAGGAGGAGCTCCTATAATTCACCCCTCCACTTT. It specifies CASSPARRSSYNSPLHF. The full variable domain, with the rest looked up from reference TRBV14 and TRBJ1-6, is EAGVTQFPSHSVIEKGQTVTLRCDPISGHDNLYWYRRVMGKEIKFLLHFVKESKQDESGMPNNRFLAERTGGTYSTLKVQPAELEDSGVYFCASSPARRSSYNSPLHFGNGTRLTVT.

The chain combines TRBV6-5 with TRBJ1-1, with 9 bases aligning to TRBD1. The CDR3 length is 15 residues. V lost 4 bases and J lost 9; bases outside the gene matches: 12. Germline V gene lookup returns CDR1 MNHEY and CDR2 SVGAGI. This CDR3 is CASSSPRTGDRKAFF. As DNA, the CDR3 is TGTGCCAGCAGTTCGCCACGGACAGGGGATAGAAAAGCTTTCTTT.

The chain combines TRBV3-1 (or the pseudogene TRBV3-2) with TRBJ2-5; the match to TRBD1 covers 7 bases. Germline CDR1 is LGHDT and CDR2 is YNNKEL (reference sequence). The CDR3 length is 15 residues. V lost 0 bases, J lost 5 bases, and 6 bases stayed unmatched. CDR3 in DNA: TGTGCCAGCAGCCAAGACGACAGGGCGTGGGAGACCCAGTACTTC. Protein product: CASSQDDRAWETQYF.

The chain has TRBV7-9 and TRBJ2-6, with a possible D match to TRBD2 (5 bases). Germline V gene data show CDR1 as SEHNR and CDR2 as FQNEAQ (reference sequence). This CDR3 has 15 amino acids. V was trimmed by 6 bases and J by 1 base, leaving 10 bases between them. The CDR3 spells CASRVAGSGANVLTF. The CDR3 DNA follows: TGTGCCAGCAGGGTGGCGGGTTCTGGGGCCAACGTCCTGACTTTC.

The chain links TRBV18 to TRBJ2-3; D is possibly TRBD2 (5 bases). Germline V CDR1 and CDR2: KGHSH, LQKENI. The CDR3 length is 13 residues. V dropped 6 bases and J dropped 2 bases, with 9 bases sitting between them. The CDR3 spells CASSGRDTDTQYF. The CDR3 DNA sequence: TGTGCCAGCTCCGGACGGGACACAGATACGCAGTATTTT.

This chain joins TRBV24-1 and TRBJ2-1, with 9 positions matching TRBD2. The CDR3 contains 19 residues. J lost 3 bases, V lost 2 bases, and 13 bases had no gene match. CDR1 and CDR2 from the germline V gene are KGHDR and SFDVKD. In nucleotides, the CDR3 is TGTGCCACCAGTGATTCCCCCGGGGTTAGCGGGGGTTACTACAATGAGCAGTTCTTC. Encoded protein: CATSDSPGVSGGYYNEQFF.

The chain uses TRBV7-9 and TRBJ2-5; TRBD2 agrees at 14 bases. Germline V gene sequence: CDR1 SEHNR, CDR2 FQNEAQ (reference sequence). This CDR3 spans 13 amino acids. This CDR3 is CAAGLAGEETQYF. CDR3 in DNA: TGTGCAGCGGGACTAGCGGGAGAAGAGACCCAGTACTTC. Complete variable domain (other parts from reference TRBV7-9 and TRBJ2-5): DTGVSQNPRHKITKRGQNVTFRCDPISEHNRLYWYRQTLGQGPEFLTYFQNEAQLEKSRLLSDRFSAERPKGSFSTLEIQRTEQGDSAMYLCAAGLAGEETQYFGPGTRLLVL.

This clone appeared once. The genes are TRBV19 and TRBJ2-2; 9 positions match TRBD2. The V and J ends lost 0 bases and 4 bases, in that order; junction bases with no gene match: 9. The CDR3 is 18 amino acids. Germline values: CDR1 LNHDA, CDR2 SQIVND (reference sequence). The CDR3 nucleotides read TGTGCCAGTAGTATAGATGGGGTCGGACTAGCGATCACCGGGGAGCTGTTTTTT. It encodes CASSIDGVGLAITGELFF.

In DNA, the CDR3 is TGTGCCAGCAGGGAGGGGACAGCGAACACCGGGGAGCTGTTTTTT. Translating gives CASREGTANTGELFF. The chain employs TRBV2 and TRBJ2-2; TRBD1 is a possible D gene (7 bases). Germline loops: CDR1 SNHLY, CDR2 FYNNEI. This CDR3 spans 15 amino acids. V dropped 6 bases and J dropped 0 bases, with 11 bases sitting between them.

In nucleotides, the CDR3 is TGTGCCACCTCTCCAGGGGGACAAAGCAATCAGCCCCAGCATTTT. Translation: CATSPGGQSNQPQHF. The chain carries TRBV15 and TRBJ1-5, with 7 bases lining up with TRBD1. This CDR3 is built from 15 residues. Unmatched junction bases numbered 8, after V lost 8 bases and J lost 1 base. Germline loops: CDR1 LNHNV, CDR2 YYDKDF (reference sequence). The whole variable domain, filled in from reference TRBV15 and TRBJ1-5, reads DAMVIQNPRYQVTQFGKPVTLSCSQTLNHNVMYWYQQKSSQAPKLLFHYYDKDFNNEADTPDNFQSRRPNTSFCFLDIRSPGLGDTAMYLCATSPGGQSNQPQHFGDGTRLSIL.

This clone occurred a few times. V and J are TRBV2 and TRBJ2-7; a possible D gene is TRBD1 (6 bases). The CDR3 is 13 amino acids. Germline-derived CDR1 and CDR2 are SNHLY and FYNNEI. V gave up 3 bases and J gave up 6 bases, with 12 bases separating them. DNA of the CDR3: TGTGCCAGCAGTGATGACAGGCTCGGCGAGCAGTACTTC. Translated: CASSDDRLGEQYF.

This clone came up once. The genes are TRBV5-4 and TRBJ2-1; D unresolved. The CDR3 consists of 13 residues. With 0 bases removed from V and 6 bases from J, the gap between germline ends came to 7 bases. Germline V gene lookup returns CDR1 SGHNT and CDR2 YYREEE (reference sequence). The CDR3 reads CASSLAVGNEQFF. CDR3 nucleotide sequence: TGTGCCAGCAGCTTGGCCGTCGGCAATGAGCAGTTCTTC.

V gene TRBV4-1 combines with J gene TRBJ1-1; no reliable D call. The CDR3 runs 13 residues. Looked up from germline, CDR1 is MGHRA and CDR2 is YSYEKL. The V end was cut by 3 bases, the J end by 3 bases, with 8 bases between. The CDR3 DNA sequence: TGCGCCAGCAGCCATGATAGAGACACTGAAGCTTTCTTT. It yields the protein CASSHDRDTEAFF.

The chain links TRBV2 to TRBJ1-1; the D is unclear. The CDR3 length is 14 residues. Germline lookup yields CDR1 SNHLY and CDR2 FYNNEI. V lost 5 bases and J 1 base, leaving 11 bases between the germline ends. CDR3 coding DNA: TGTGCCAGCAGTACCACGAGCCGGAACACTGAAGCTTTCTTT. Protein sequence: CASSTTSRNTEAFF.

The genes are TRBV6-1 and TRBJ1-5; D call uncertain. The CDR3 runs 13 residues. V dropped 1 base and J dropped 6 bases, with 7 bases sitting between them. Germline lookup yields CDR1 MNHNS and CDR2 SASEGT. The CDR3 sequence is CASSEGTVQPQHF. CDR3 coding DNA: TGTGCCAGCAGTGAAGGAACTGTTCAGCCCCAGCATTTT.

The gene calls are TRBV2 and TRBJ1-3; D remains ambiguous. Germline CDR1 SNHLY, CDR2 FYNNEI. V lost 8 bases, J lost 0 bases, and 11 bases lay in between. This CDR3 comprises 14 residues. CDR3 coding DNA: TGTGCCAGCTCGCCAGTCTTCTCTGGAAACACCATATATTTT. Its translation is CASSPVFSGNTIYF.

The J gene is TRBJ1-4, the V gene TRBV11-2; TRBD1 matches 7 bases. The CDR3 is 16 amino acids. The trim removed 1 base at V and 6 bases at J, leaving 8 bases unmatched. CDR1 and CDR2 (germline): SGHAT, FQNNGV. The CDR3 DNA reads as TGTGCCAGCAGCTTAGCCCGGGGGACAGTCCATGAAAAACTGTTTTTT. This encodes CASSLARGTVHEKLFF.

V is TRBV9 and J is TRBJ1-1; 7 nucleotides line up with TRBD1. This CDR3 contains 14 residues. Trimming removed 2 bases from V and 5 bases from J; junction bases left unmatched: 6. Germline-derived CDR1 and CDR2 are SGDLS and YYNGEE. CDR3 DNA sequence: TGTGCCAGCAGCGTCCTACCACAGGGGACTGAAGCTTTCTTT. This codes for CASSVLPQGTEAFF.

The chain is built from TRBV6-5 and TRBJ2-7; 8 bases align to TRBD1. The CDR3 runs to 14 residues. CDR1 and CDR2 from the germline V gene are MNHEY and SVGAGI. The V segment lost 7 bases and the J segment 5 bases; nucleotides outside the gene matches: 10. The CDR3 DNA follows: TGTGCCAGCACCCGACAGGGGCCCTGGGACGAGCAGTACTTC. This sequence encodes CASTRQGPWDEQYF.

CDR3 protein: CASSPGTISNTGELFF. The CDR3, as DNA: TGCGCCAGCAGCCCCGGGACTATTTCGAACACCGGGGAGCTGTTTTTT. The gene calls are TRBV5-1 and TRBJ2-2; TRBD2 agrees at 7 bases. CDR1 and CDR2 (germline): SGHRS, YFSETQ. V shed 4 bases, J shed 0 bases, and the junction held 6 bases outside the gene matches. This CDR3 is built from 16 residues.

For this clone: At one boundary the junction diverges from the germline segment, which might be a read error. This sequence joins TRBV7-8 and TRBJ2-1; 8 bases line up with TRBD1. The germline CDR1 and CDR2 sequences are SGHVS and FQNEAQ. This CDR3 region has 12 residues. DNA of the CDR3: TGTGCCAGCAGCCACCGGACAGGGTTCGCGATCTTC. Protein: CASSHRTGFAIF. The whole variable domain, remainder taken from reference TRBV7-8 and TRBJ2-1, is GAGVSQSPRYKVAKRGQDVALRCDPISGHVSLFWYQQALGQGPEFLTYFQNEAQLDKSGLPSDRFFAERPEGSVSTLKIQRTQQEDSAVYLCASSHRTGFAIFGPGTRLTVL.

The genes are TRBV6-5 and TRBJ1-2; 7 bases are shared with TRBD1. Trimming took 5 bases from V and 2 from J; bases not matched to a gene: 2. The CDR3 runs to 13 residues. Germline CDR1 and CDR2: MNHEY and SVGAGI. The CDR3: CASSRDSNYGYTF. CDR3 nucleotide sequence: TGTGCCAGCAGTAGGGACAGCAACTATGGCTACACCTTC.

This chain links TRBV30 with TRBJ2-5; D not certain. CDR1 and CDR2 (germline): GTSNPN, SVGIG (reference sequence). The length of the CDR3 is 11 residues. Trimming stripped 5 bases from V and 7 bases from J, with 11 bases between. Written as DNA, the CDR3 is TGTGCCTGGGACTTAATCGGGACCCAGTACTTC. Translation gives CAWDLIGTQYF.

V and J are TRBV9 and TRBJ1-3, with D uncertain. The germline gives CDR1 SGDLS, CDR2 YYNGEE. The CDR3 loop spans 15 amino acids. V was pared by 0 bases and J by 5 bases, with 12 bases between. The CDR3 sequence is CASSVGENVRNTIYF. In DNA form, the CDR3 reads TGTGCCAGCAGCGTAGGCGAAAACGTCAGAAACACCATATATTTT.

The chain is built from TRBV6-1 and TRBJ1-3; the D gene is possibly TRBD1 (6 bases). The germline CDR1 and CDR2 sequences are MNHNS and SASEGT. V was cut by 6 bases and J by 4 bases, with 22 bases left in between. The CDR3 is 17 residues long. This CDR3 reads CASSERPGDMLGNTIYF. The DNA for the CDR3 is TGTGCCAGCAGCGAACGGCCAGGGGATATGTTAGGAAACACCATATATTTT.

The chain couples TRBV7-8 to TRBJ1-1; a weak D match, TRBD1 (5 bases). Trimming shortened V by 1 base and J by 1 base, and 13 bases separated the two germline ends. Germline V CDR1 and CDR2: SGHVS, FQNEAQ. The CDR3 has 16 residues. The CDR3 nucleotides read TGTGCCAGCAGCTTAGGGCCAGGGAAAAAGAACACTGAAGCTTTCTTT. This encodes CASSLGPGKKNTEAFF.